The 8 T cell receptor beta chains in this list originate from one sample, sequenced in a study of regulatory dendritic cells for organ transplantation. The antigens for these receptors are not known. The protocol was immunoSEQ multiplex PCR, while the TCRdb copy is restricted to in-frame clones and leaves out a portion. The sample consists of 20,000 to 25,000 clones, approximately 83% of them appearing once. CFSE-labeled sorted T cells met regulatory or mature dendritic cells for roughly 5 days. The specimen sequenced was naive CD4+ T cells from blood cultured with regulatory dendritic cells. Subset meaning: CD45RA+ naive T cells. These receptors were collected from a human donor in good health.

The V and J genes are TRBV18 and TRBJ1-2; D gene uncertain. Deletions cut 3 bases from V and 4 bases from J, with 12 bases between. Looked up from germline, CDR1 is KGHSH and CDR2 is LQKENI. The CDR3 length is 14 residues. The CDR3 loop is CASSPQSTGYGYTF. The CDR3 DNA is TGTGCCAGCTCACCTCAATCCACCGGCTATGGCTACACCTTC.

The CDR3: CASSLSGASSPLHF. The DNA for the CDR3 is TGTGCCAGCAGCTTATCGGGGGCGTCTTCACCCCTCCACTTT. This chain joins TRBV11-2 and TRBJ1-6; the D gene is possibly TRBD1 (6 bases). V lost 2 bases and J lost 9, with 11 bases in between. Germline V gene sequence: CDR1 SGHAT, CDR2 FQNNGV. CDR3 length equals 14 residues.

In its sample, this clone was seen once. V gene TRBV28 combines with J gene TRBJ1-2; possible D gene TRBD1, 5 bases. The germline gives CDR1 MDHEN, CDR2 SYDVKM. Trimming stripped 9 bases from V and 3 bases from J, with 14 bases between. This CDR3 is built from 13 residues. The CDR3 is CASSRDIDYGYTF. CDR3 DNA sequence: TGTGCCAGTAGCAGGGATATCGACTATGGCTACACCTTC.

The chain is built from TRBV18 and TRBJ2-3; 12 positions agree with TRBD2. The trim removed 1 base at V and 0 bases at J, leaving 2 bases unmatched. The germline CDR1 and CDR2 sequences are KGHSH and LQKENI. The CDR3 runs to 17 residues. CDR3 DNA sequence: TGTGCCAGCTCACCACTACTAGCGGGGGGTAGCACAGATACGCAGTATTTT. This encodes CASSPLLAGGSTDTQYF.

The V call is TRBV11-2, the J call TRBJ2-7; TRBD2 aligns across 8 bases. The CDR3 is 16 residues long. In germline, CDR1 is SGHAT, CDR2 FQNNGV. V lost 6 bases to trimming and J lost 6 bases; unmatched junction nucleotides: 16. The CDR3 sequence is CASRPLQGSGMGEQYF. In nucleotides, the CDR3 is TGTGCCAGCAGGCCCCTCCAAGGTAGCGGGATGGGCGAGCAGTACTTC. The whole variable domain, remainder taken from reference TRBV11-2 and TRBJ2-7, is EAGVAQSPRYKIIEKRQSVAFWCNPISGHATLYWYQQILGQGPKLLIQFQNNGVVDDSQLPKDRFSAERLKGVDSTLKIQPAKLEDSAVYLCASRPLQGSGMGEQYFGPGTRLTVT.

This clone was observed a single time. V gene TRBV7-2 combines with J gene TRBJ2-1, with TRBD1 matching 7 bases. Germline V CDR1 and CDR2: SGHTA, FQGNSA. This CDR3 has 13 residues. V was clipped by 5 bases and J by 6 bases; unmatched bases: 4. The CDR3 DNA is TGTGCCAGCAGCCAACAGGGGACCAATGAGCAGTTCTTC. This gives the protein CASSQQGTNEQFF.

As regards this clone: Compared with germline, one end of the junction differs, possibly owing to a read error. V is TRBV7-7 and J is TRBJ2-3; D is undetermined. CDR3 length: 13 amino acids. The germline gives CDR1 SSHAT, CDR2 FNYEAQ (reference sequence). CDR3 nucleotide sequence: TGTGCTAGCAGCTTAGAACGGACAGATACGCAGTATTTT. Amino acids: CASSLERTDTQYF.

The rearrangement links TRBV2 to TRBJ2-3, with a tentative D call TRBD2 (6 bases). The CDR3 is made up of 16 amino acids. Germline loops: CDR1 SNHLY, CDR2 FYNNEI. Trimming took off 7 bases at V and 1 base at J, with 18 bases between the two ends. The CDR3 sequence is CASNALGGVGTDTQYF. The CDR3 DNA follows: TGTGCCAGCAATGCTCTGGGAGGAGTAGGCACAGATACGCAGTATTTT. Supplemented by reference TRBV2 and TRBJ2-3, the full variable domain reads EPEVTQTPSHQVTQMGQEVILRCVPISNHLYFYWYRQILGQKVEFLVSFYNNEISEKSEIFDDQFSVERPDGSNFTLKIRSTKLEDSAMYFCASNALGGVGTDTQYFGPGTRLTVL.